This T cell receptor (beta chain) was observed in a study of blood T cell repertoires in COVID-19. About the study: The study drew acute and convalescent COVID-19 samples from the United States, Italy and Spain. Sample material is recorded as cDNA or gDNA derived from T cells, B-cell-depleted T cells, or PBMCs.

This clone has a single count. One Seattle source followed patients from active infection through their disease course. The table came from immunoSEQ multiplex PCR; TCRdb's copy has only in-frame clones and leaves some out. Of about 170,000 clones in the sample, roughly 82% are singletons; the top ten hold roughly 6.4%. V was shortened by 0 bases and J by 5 bases, with 13 bases between the two germline ends. The CDR3 is 16 amino acids. CDR1 SGHTA and CDR2 FQGNSA come from the germline V gene. This TCR was sampled from a woman in her thirties or forties with COVID-19, enrolled during active disease. The chain recombines TRBV7-2 with TRBJ2-2; D not certain. The source material was peripheral blood. The CDR3 reads CASSLAGTTITGELFF. CDR3 DNA: TGTGCCAGCAGCTTAGCTGGCACTACCATAACCGGGGAGCTGTTTTTT.